Sequencing of this TCR beta chain was carried out in a study of shared clonotypes between healthy human individuals. Generated by immunoSEQ multiplex PCR, the TCRdb table keeps only in-frame clones and is missing some. The profile shows over 2 million clones, just under 95% of them singletons. Naive CD8 cells lacked CD45RO and underwent positive selection for CCR7, leaving out terminally differentiated effector memory CD45RA+ cells. This clone was seen only a few times. Trimming removed 7 bases from V and 3 bases from J; junction bases left unmatched: 9. Germline CDR1 and CDR2: MDHEN and SYDVKM. CDR3 length: 16 residues.

The clonotype comes from a young man in good health. Specimen: naive CD8+ T cells sorted from blood. The chain employs TRBV28 and TRBJ2-1; TRBD2 aligns across 10 bases. CDR3 residues: CASKSGTSVGYNEQFF. The CDR3 DNA is TGTGCCAGCAAATCCGGGACTAGCGTAGGCTACAATGAGCAGTTCTTC.